The 4 T cell receptor beta chains below come from one sample, sequenced in a study of T cells after yellow fever vaccination. TCRdb re-called the 5' RACE reads with MiXCR, one entry per CDR3 protein. The sample includes around 160,000 distinct CDR3 sequences, 6% to 7.5% of them seen just once. The specimen was CD4+ T cells sorted from PBMCs, collected less than 6 days after the first yellow fever vaccination. The receptor source for this set is a man between 18 and 35 years old who received the YFV17D yellow fever vaccine.

This clonotype was found a few times. The chain has TRBV19 and TRBJ1-2; D might be TRBD1 (5 bases). CDR1 is LNHDA, CDR2 SQIVND, per germline (reference sequence). The CDR3 consists of 15 residues. V lost 10 bases and J lost 0, with 18 bases in between. The CDR3 is CATERKRGANYGYTF. CDR3 sequence (DNA): TGTGCCACGGAACGGAAGAGGGGAGCTAACTATGGCTACACCTTC.

This clonotype was found many times. J is TRBJ2-6 and V is TRBV10-3; TRBD1 matches at 7 bases. The ends lost 4 bases at V and 2 bases at J; junction bases unmatched: 5. The length of the CDR3 is 16 residues. CDR1 and CDR2 (germline): ENHRY, SYGVKD. CDR3 loop: CAISGQQGAGANVLTF. Here the CDR3 DNA reads TGTGCCATCAGTGGACAGCAGGGGGCTGGGGCCAACGTCCTGACTTTC.

The chain couples TRBV5-1 to TRBJ2-7, with no clear D. CDR3 length: 12 residues. V lost 0 bases, J lost 7 bases, and 8 bases lay in between. Germline V lookup: CDR1 SGHRS, CDR2 YFSETQ. Here the CDR3 DNA reads TGCGCCAGCAGCTTGGTTAACGCAGAGCAGTACTTC. The encoded protein is CASSLVNAEQYF.

V usage is TRBV7-3 and J usage is TRBJ2-2; TRBD2 aligns across 9 bases. The V gene end was trimmed by 2 bases and the J gene end by 4 bases; junction bases not matched to a gene: 5. This CDR3 region has 16 residues. Germline lookup yields CDR1 SGHTA and CDR2 FQGTGA. CDR3 sequence reads: CASSLRQRGATGELFF. The DNA for the CDR3 is TGTGCCAGCAGCTTACGGCAGCGGGGGGCCACCGGGGAGCTGTTTTTT.